The 10 T cell receptor beta chains given below trace back to one sample, sequenced in a study of Ad26.COV2.S vaccination and SARS-CoV-2 variants. Profiled with immunoSEQ multiplex PCR; TCRdb holds only in-frame clones, not every one. Altogether 380,000 or so clones are present, about 80% being singletons, with the ten largest covering more than 7%. Treatment defined: 15 to 20 received Ad26.COV2.S at low or high dose, single or two shots; about 5 received placebo; per-sample allocation not given. At day 63 after the first vaccine or placebo injection, samples were drawn. The sequenced sample was peripheral blood, obtained in a trial of Ad26.COV2.S vaccine versus placebo. These receptors were taken from a person aged 18-60 years who received the Ad26.COV2.S COVID-19 vaccine or a placebo.

V is TRBV6-5 and J is TRBJ2-3, with 7 nucleotides matching TRBD1. The junction had 5 bases not matched to a gene; V was cut back by 2 bases and J by 0 bases. Germline assignment: CDR1 MNHEY and CDR2 SVGAGI. CDR3 length equals 16 residues. The CDR3 DNA follows: TGTGCCAGCAGTTACGGGACAGCTACTAGCACAGATACGCAGTATTTT. It specifies CASSYGTATSTDTQYF.

The gene calls are TRBV11-2 and TRBJ2-7; perhaps TRBD1 as D (6 bases). This CDR3 spans 16 amino acids. Germline lookup yields CDR1 SGHAT and CDR2 FQNNGV. V was pared by 4 bases and J by 3 bases, with 19 bases between. DNA for the CDR3: TGTGCCAGCAGCTCTATTAGGCGTCAGGGGTACTACGAGCAGTACTTC. It translates to CASSSIRRQGYYEQYF.

The table lists this clone with a count of one. The genes are TRBV6-5 and TRBJ1-2, with D uncertain. Per the germline V gene, CDR1 is MNHEY and CDR2 is SVGAGI. V lost 6 bases and J lost 4, with 12 bases in between. The CDR3 sequence is 13 residues long. As DNA, the CDR3 is TGTGCCAGCAGCTCCGGATTAAGCTATGGCTACACCTTC. It codes for CASSSGLSYGYTF.

This chain uses TRBV3-1 (or the pseudogene TRBV3-2) with TRBJ2-7; D is possibly TRBD1 or TRBD2 (6 bases each). In germline, CDR1 is LGHDT, CDR2 YNNKEL (reference sequence). Trimming stripped 2 bases from V and 4 bases from J, with 12 bases between. The CDR3 length is 14 residues. In DNA, the CDR3 is TGTGCCAGCAGCCAACTCGGGGGCAGGTACGAGCAGTACTTC. Protein product: CASSQLGGRYEQYF.

This chain connects TRBV4-2 to TRBJ2-1, with 14 bases that match TRBD2. Germline V gene data show CDR1 as LGHNA and CDR2 as YNFKEQ. V shed 1 base and J 9 bases; nucleotides not matched to a gene: 8. CDR3 length equals 17 residues. The CDR3 loop is CASSQGPEGLAGVEQFF. The DNA of the CDR3 is TGTGCCAGCAGCCAAGGACCCGAGGGACTAGCGGGAGTTGAGCAGTTCTTC.

This clone has more than one count but fewer than ten. The chain links TRBV4-2 to TRBJ2-7; possibly TRBD1 or TRBD2 for D (5 bases each). The CDR3 is 15 amino acids. Trimming took 3 bases from V and 0 from J, leaving 12 bases between them. Germline V lookup: CDR1 LGHNA, CDR2 YNFKEQ. The CDR3 region has the DNA TGTGCCAGCAGCCAGATGGGAGACAGCTCCTACGAGCAGTACTTC. It is translated as CASSQMGDSSYEQYF.

The chain has TRBV5-6 and TRBJ2-1; 7 nucleotides line up with TRBD2. CDR3 length: 16 amino acids. The trim removed 3 bases at V and 4 bases at J, leaving 10 bases unmatched. Germline V gene lookup returns CDR1 SGHDT and CDR2 YYEEEE. The DNA for the CDR3 is TGTGCCAGCAGCTCCGTCTTGCGGGGGAAATACAATGAGCAGTTCTTC. This encodes CASSSVLRGKYNEQFF.

In regard to this clone: This same CDR3 is encoded by further DNA sequences in the sample. This chain connects TRBV5-4 to TRBJ2-7, with D perhaps matching TRBD2 (5 bases). Trimming pared 0 bases from V and 7 bases from J, leaving 5 bases between. This CDR3 is 11 amino acids long. Germline V gene lookup returns CDR1 SGHNT and CDR2 YYREEE (reference sequence). The CDR3 spells CASSLGGEQYF. The CDR3 DNA is TGTGCCAGCAGCTTGGGAGGGGAGCAGTACTTC.

Here the CDR3 DNA reads TGTGCCGGGCGAGCGGCCGGCCTAAGGGAGCAGTACTTC. Translation gives CAGRAAGLREQYF. The chain uses TRBV2 and TRBJ2-7, with TRBD2 as a possible D gene (5 bases). CDR1 and CDR2 from the germline V gene are SNHLY and FYNNEI. The length of the CDR3 is 13 residues. The V end was cut by 11 bases, the J end by 7 bases, with 21 bases between.

This clone came up a few times. The chain couples TRBV10-3 to TRBJ1-1, with D possibly being TRBD1 (5 bases). CDR1 and CDR2 from the germline V gene are ENHRY and SYGVKD. V was pared by 0 bases and J by 5 bases, with 13 bases between. The length of the CDR3 is 15 residues. DNA of the CDR3: TGTGCCATCAGTGAGTCAAAGGGGCGAGGAACTGAAGCTTTCTTT. This encodes CAISESKGRGTEAFF.